The source of this T cell receptor beta chain is a study of cytomegalovirus exposure and HLA in healthy donors. On the study more broadly: Earlier sequencing of 150 million to 200 million T cells yielded around 100 million unique TCR beta sequences.

CDR3 size: 14 residues. Unmatched junction bases numbered 3, after V lost 4 bases and J lost 1 base. The germline V gene has CDR1 GTSNPN and CDR2 SVGIG (reference sequence). Findings and limits, study-wide: TCR beta V- and J-gene trimming, according to a later analysis, was linked to a missense DCLRE1C variant.

This clone has just a few counts. Its antigen is as yet unknown. The PCR employed 60 Vbeta primers together with 13 Jbeta primers. The method was immunoSEQ multiplex PCR; TCRdb's version includes in-frame clones alone and lacks a portion of them. The sample lists 25,000 or so clones; roughly 73% were seen once. Sequenced input: PBMCs. The TCR comes from a male donor in good health and CMV-seronegative. The chain uses TRBV30 and TRBJ1-3; 8 nucleotides align to TRBD1. The CDR3 region is CAWTQGASGNTIYF. The CDR3 DNA follows: TGTGCCTGGACCCAGGGGGCATCTGGAAACACCATATATTTT.